The clone carrying this T cell receptor beta chain was detected only once. Its specificity is not known. The CDR3 extends over 14 amino acids. The germline CDR1 and CDR2 sequences are MNHEY and SMNVEV (reference sequence). V lost 5 bases and J lost 4, with 12 bases in between. The data were taken from a study of cytomegalovirus exposure and HLA in healthy donors. Study results and caveats: The study dropped some indistinguishable V segments, TRBV6-2 and TRBV6-3 among them.

Primers: 60 Vbeta forward and 13 Jbeta reverse. Here immunoSEQ multiplex PCR was the method, and the copy in TCRdb shows in-frame clones only, minus some. Of some 150,000 clones detected, 55% to 85% appear once; the ten largest clones hold 2% to 2.5%. Sequencing used PBMCs. This sequence originates from a man aged 35 to 55 in good health and CMV-seronegative. This rearrangement joins TRBV27 to TRBJ2-1; D unresolved. CDR3 in amino acids: CASSTTFAYNEQFF. In DNA form, the CDR3 reads TGTGCCAGCAGTACAACCTTCGCATACAATGAGCAGTTCTTC.